This is a list of T cell receptor beta chains from one sample in a study of identical twins. TCRdb re-derived calls from the 5' RACE reads in MiXCR, one entry per CDR3 protein. The sample comprises 650,000 to 800,000 distinct CDR3 sequences, around 8.6% of which are singletons, and roughly 0.9% rests with the top ten. The sample also formed part of further work on yellow fever vaccine responses in identical twins.

Material: PBMCs. The receptors here all came from a woman younger than 30 in good health. Both conserved end residues are part of each CDR3. D genes are given only for firm matches.

CDR3aa	d_gene	v_gene	j_gene
CASSKTSGGRRKAYEQYF	TRBD2	TRBV18	TRBJ2-7
CASSLKRGYESNEKLFF	.	TRBV28	TRBJ1-4
CASSIGAGRTDTQYF	TRBD2	TRBV19	TRBJ2-3
CASSYTGTGLAGANVLTF	TRBD1	TRBV6-2/TRBV6-3	TRBJ2-6
CASSLWVDQPQHF	.	TRBV5-5	TRBJ1-5
CASSQAMVETQYF	.	TRBV4-1	TRBJ2-5
CASSYSTANYGYTF	.	TRBV6-5	TRBJ1-2
CASRRGTAREQYF	TRBD2	TRBV6-1	TRBJ2-7
CASSHDGSYGYTF	.	TRBV7-9	TRBJ1-2
CASSLSGKGEKLFF	.	TRBV12-3/TRBV12-4	TRBJ1-4
CASSHGPGLVYNEQFF	TRBD2	TRBV3-1	TRBJ2-1
CSAPGPLSSYNEQFF	.	TRBV20-1	TRBJ2-1
CASSLVSTSGRYEQYF	TRBD2	TRBV7-2	TRBJ2-7
CSAGPGQGSYEQYF	TRBD1	TRBV20-1	TRBJ2-7
CASSSGSDSGANVLTF	.	TRBV28	TRBJ2-6
CASSQEGSSYNEQFF	.	TRBV4-3	TRBJ2-1
CASSARRGDTQYF	.	TRBV7-2	TRBJ2-3
CASSSTGNGYTF	TRBD1	TRBV7-2	TRBJ1-2
CSVGGQGKTGELFF	TRBD1	TRBV29-1	TRBJ2-2
CASTSSSGGQTQYF	TRBD2	TRBV7-8	TRBJ2-5
CASSVTAEPKQFF	.	TRBV11-1	TRBJ2-1
CASSLRGAGGPDTQYF	TRBD2	TRBV7-3	TRBJ2-3
CSVPSLGGGTYNEQFF	.	TRBV29-1	TRBJ2-1
CASTDSYEQYF	.	TRBV19	TRBJ2-7
CASRRGANVLTF	.	TRBV12-3/TRBV12-4	TRBJ2-6
CATSDSGHGSLAKNIQYF	.	TRBV24-1	TRBJ2-4
CASGLRRGAYEQYF	.	TRBV28	TRBJ2-7
CASSLVPGETQYF	.	TRBV5-1	TRBJ2-5
CASSLGGGEGETQYF	TRBD2	TRBV5-1	TRBJ2-5
CASSLLGGSNTEAFF	.	TRBV7-2	TRBJ1-1
CASSLETVYNEQFF	.	TRBV5-1	TRBJ2-1